This TCR beta chain is drawn from a study of blood T cell repertoires in COVID-19. Study-level background: From T cells, B-cell-depleted T cells, or PBMCs came the material, which was cDNA or gDNA.

V was clipped by 2 bases and J by 2 bases; unmatched bases: 6. Germline assignment: CDR1 MDHEN and CDR2 SYDVKM. This CDR3 region has 16 residues. Generated by immunoSEQ multiplex PCR, the TCRdb table keeps only in-frame clones and is missing some. The table shows around 200,000 clones, with 85% occurring only once. The chain uses TRBV28 and TRBJ2-5; the match to TRBD2 covers 9 bases. Sequenced input: PBMCs or T cells enriched from blood (not recorded which). The sequence came from a man aged 35-49 years who had recovered from COVID-19. The CDR3 sequence: CASSLLAGSRQETQYF. In DNA form, the CDR3 reads TGTGCCAGCAGTTTACTAGCGGGAAGCCGTCAAGAGACCCAGTACTTC. The full variable domain, completed using reference TRBV28 and TRBJ2-5, is DVKVTQSSRYLVKRTGEKVFLECVQDMDHENMFWYRQDPGLGLRLIYFSYDVKMKEKGDIPEGYSVSREKKERFSLILESASTNQTSMYLCASSLLAGSRQETQYFGPGTRLLVL.